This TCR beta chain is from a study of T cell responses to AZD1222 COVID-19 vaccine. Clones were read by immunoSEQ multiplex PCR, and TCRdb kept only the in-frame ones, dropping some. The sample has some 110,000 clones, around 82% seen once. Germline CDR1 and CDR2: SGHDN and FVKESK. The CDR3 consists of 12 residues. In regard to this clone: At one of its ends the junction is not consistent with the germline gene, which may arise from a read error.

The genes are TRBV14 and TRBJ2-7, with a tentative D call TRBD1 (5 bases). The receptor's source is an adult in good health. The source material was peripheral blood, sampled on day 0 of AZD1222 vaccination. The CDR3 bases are TGTGCCAGCAGACAAGACAGCTACGAGCAGTACTTC. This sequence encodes CASRQDSYEQYF.